This passage covers 27 T cell receptor beta chains from one sample sequenced in a study of beta chain features in type 1 diabetes. The sequenced template was cDNA made from the entire isolated RNA. Clones were read by immunoSEQ multiplex PCR, and TCRdb kept only the in-frame ones, dropping some. This table has roughly 120,000 clones, approximately 39% appearing once. The source material was stem cell memory CD4+ T cells from blood. Source of these receptors: a young woman in good health.

In this sample, this clone turned up a few times. The chain employs TRBV11-2 and TRBJ2-3; TRBD1 is a possible D gene (5 bases). This CDR3 has 16 residues. Germline loops: CDR1 SGHAT, CDR2 FQNNGV. V shed 4 bases and J shed 3 bases, with 17 bases lying between them. The CDR3 loop reads CASSWSGFVFTDTQYF. The CDR3 region has the DNA TGTGCCAGCAGCTGGTCAGGGTTTGTTTTTACAGATACGCAGTATTTT. Using reference TRBV11-2 and TRBJ2-3 for the parts outside the CDR3, the full variable domain is EAGVAQSPRYKIIEKRQSVAFWCNPISGHATLYWYQQILGQGPKLLIQFQNNGVVDDSQLPKDRFSAERLKGVDSTLKIQPAKLEDSAVYLCASSWSGFVFTDTQYFGPGTRLTVL.

V and J are TRBV9 and TRBJ2-2; no firm D call. From germline, CDR1 is SGDLS and CDR2 YYNGEE. The CDR3 runs to 12 residues. Trimming took off 4 bases at V and 6 bases at J, with 7 bases between the two ends. CDR3 region: CASSLGPGELFF. The CDR3 bases are TGTGCCAGCAGCCTAGGGCCCGGGGAGCTGTTTTTT.

V gene TRBV11-1 combines with J gene TRBJ2-1, with TRBD1 identical over 12 bases. CDR1 and CDR2 from the germline V gene are SGHAT and FQDESV (reference sequence). The CDR3 runs to 16 residues. Trimming at V came to 2 bases and at J to 7 bases, leaving 6 bases not matched to a gene. As DNA, the CDR3 is TGTGCCAGCAGCTTACTGGGGACAGGGGGCCAGAATGAGCAGTTCTTC. Protein: CASSLLGTGGQNEQFF.

The gene calls are TRBV4-2 and TRBJ2-1, with TRBD1 identical over 8 bases. The CDR3 loop spans 15 amino acids. Germline-derived CDR1 and CDR2 are LGHNA and YNFKEQ. Trimming took 0 bases from V and 2 from J; bases not matched to a gene: 0. The CDR3 sequence: CASSQDRGPYNEQFF. In nucleotides, the CDR3 is TGTGCCAGCAGCCAAGACAGGGGGCCCTACAATGAGCAGTTCTTC.

This rearrangement joins TRBV6-5 to TRBJ2-1; 7 bases map to TRBD1. Germline lookup yields CDR1 MNHEY and CDR2 SVGAGI. The CDR3 totals 14 residues. Trimming removed 6 bases from V and 2 bases from J; junction bases left unmatched: 4. The CDR3 DNA reads TGTGCCAGCAGAAGACAGGGCACCTACAATGAGCAGTTCTTC. Protein: CASRRQGTYNEQFF.

The chain joins TRBV5-1 to TRBJ2-5; the match to TRBD2 covers 8 bases. V gave up 1 base and J gave up 5 bases; unmatched junction bases: 7. This CDR3 is 15 amino acids long. Germline assignment: CDR1 SGHRS and CDR2 YFSETQ. CDR3 amino acids: CASSLTPGGRETQYF. The CDR3 coding sequence is TGCGCCAGCAGCTTGACCCCGGGCGGGAGGGAGACCCAGTACTTC. Filled out from reference TRBV5-1 and TRBJ2-5, the complete variable domain reads KAGVTQTPRYLIKTRGQQVTLSCSPISGHRSVSWYQQTPGQGLQFLFEYFSETQRNKGNFPGRFSGRQFSNSRSEMNVSTLELGDSALYLCASSLTPGGRETQYFGPGTRLLVL.

The rearrangement links TRBV6-1 to TRBJ1-5; D gene unclear. Trimming took off 6 bases at V and 0 bases at J, with 6 bases between the two ends. The CDR3 length is 13 residues. Germline-derived CDR1 and CDR2 are MNHNS and SASEGT. This CDR3 is CASRDYSNQPQHF. The CDR3 DNA is TGTGCCAGCAGGGACTATAGCAATCAGCCCCAGCATTTT.

The rearrangement links TRBV5-4 to TRBJ1-1, with a possible D match to TRBD1 (6 bases). The germline gives CDR1 SGHNT, CDR2 YYREEE (reference sequence). The length of the CDR3 is 13 residues. The V and J ends lost 0 bases and 4 bases respectively, with 7 bases between them. CDR3 protein: CASSLEGGTEAFF. CDR3 bases: TGTGCCAGCAGCTTGGAAGGGGGCACTGAAGCTTTCTTT.

In its sample, this clone was seen a few times. The chain couples TRBV7-2 to TRBJ1-5; D call uncertain. V lost 1 base and J 0 bases, leaving 10 bases between the germline ends. Looked up from germline, CDR1 is SGHTA and CDR2 is FQGNSA. This CDR3 contains 16 residues. As DNA, the CDR3 is TGTGCCAGCAGCTTAGGTGGAGCATTTAGCAATCAGCCCCAGCATTTT. Translated: CASSLGGAFSNQPQHF.

The rearrangement joins TRBV7-2 to TRBJ2-7; tentative D call: TRBD2 (5 bases). Germline V CDR1 and CDR2: SGHTA, FQGNSA. CDR3 length: 11 amino acids. V was trimmed by 4 bases and J by 6 bases, leaving 7 bases between them. CDR3: CASSSSPEQYF. CDR3 sequence (DNA): TGTGCCAGCAGCTCTAGCCCCGAGCAGTACTTC.

Written as DNA, the CDR3 is TGTGCCAGCAGTCGCGGGACGTTTAATTACTATGGCTACACCTTC. Amino acid sequence: CASSRGTFNYYGYTF. This rearrangement joins TRBV27 to TRBJ1-2; perhaps TRBD1 as D (5 bases). The CDR3 sequence is 15 residues long. Trimming stripped 5 bases from V and 3 bases from J, with 16 bases between. Germline lookup yields CDR1 MNHEY and CDR2 SMNVEV (reference sequence).

This chain connects TRBV6-5 to TRBJ2-4; 9 bases line up with TRBD1. The CDR3 loop spans 15 amino acids. The trim removed 6 bases at V and 6 bases at J, leaving 9 bases unmatched. CDR1 is MNHEY and CDR2 is SVGAGI in the germline V gene. The CDR3 DNA reads TGTGCCAGCAGCACGGACAGGGGTCCGGGAAACATTCAGTACTTC. Translating gives CASSTDRGPGNIQYF.

This clone was seen only a few times. The chain carries TRBV29-1 and TRBJ2-1, with no clear D. This CDR3 is built from 11 residues. V lost 4 bases and J 10 bases, leaving 11 bases between the germline ends. The germline gives CDR1 SQVTM, CDR2 ANQGSEA. The CDR3 sequence: CSVAIYGEQFF. The CDR3 region has the DNA TGCAGCGTTGCGATCTACGGGGAGCAGTTCTTC.

The genes are TRBV6-5 and TRBJ2-7; a weak D match, TRBD1 (6 bases). V was clipped by 2 bases and J by 2 bases, with 7 bases between them. The CDR3 covers 13 residues. Germline V gives CDR1 MNHEY, CDR2 SVGAGI. Written as DNA, the CDR3 is TGTGCCAGCAGTTACGAGGGGGCCTACGAGCAGTACTTC. Translating gives CASSYEGAYEQYF.

The chain recombines TRBV11-2 with TRBJ2-3; no firm D call. V lost 7 bases and J lost 0, with 14 bases in between. This CDR3 contains 15 residues. Germline V gene data show CDR1 as SGHAT and CDR2 as FQNNGV. CDR3 residues: CASKGSRVSTDTQYF. The CDR3 DNA sequence: TGTGCCAGCAAAGGTAGTCGGGTTAGCACAGATACGCAGTATTTT.

This clone has only a few counts. The chain joins TRBV4-1 to TRBJ2-1; 8 nucleotides match TRBD2. With V trimmed by 2 bases and J by 7 bases, 19 bases remained unmatched. The CDR3 contains 19 residues. The V gene's germline CDR1 is MGHRA and CDR2 YSYEKL. The DNA of the CDR3 is TGCGCCAGCAGCCAATGGCCTGAACTCCAGCGGGAGTTGGGAAATGAGCAGTTCTTC. Protein: CASSQWPELQRELGNEQFF.

The chain is built from TRBV15 and TRBJ2-5, with TRBD1 matching 12 bases. The germline V gene has CDR1 LNHNV and CDR2 YYDKDF (reference sequence). V gave up 4 bases and J gave up 14 bases; unmatched junction bases: 11. The CDR3 sequence is 14 residues long. DNA of the CDR3: TGTGCCACCAGCACAATCCCGGGACAGGGGGCGCCTTACTTC. Translation: CATSTIPGQGAPYF.

A few counts support this clone. The chain is built from TRBV11-2 and TRBJ1-1; the match to TRBD1 covers 9 bases. J was trimmed by 4 bases and V by 5 bases; bases with no gene match: 8. Germline lookup yields CDR1 SGHAT and CDR2 FQNNGV. The CDR3 loop spans 15 amino acids. In DNA form, the CDR3 reads TGTGCCAGCAGCCAGGGACAGGGAGGATCCACTGAAGCTTTCTTT. It specifies CASSQGQGGSTEAFF.

CDR3 loop: CASSLGLGTSTRLQETQYF. The CDR3 nucleotides are TGTGCCAGCAGCTTGGGTTTAGGGACTAGCACCCGTCTCCAAGAGACCCAGTACTTC. The chain has TRBV5-4 and TRBJ2-5, with 9 nucleotides matching TRBD2. The CDR3 sequence is 19 residues long. Trimming cost V 0 bases and J 1 base; bases outside gene matches: 13. The germline V gene encodes CDR1 SGHNT and CDR2 YYREEE (reference sequence).

This clone was seen a few times. CDR3 in DNA: TGTGCCAGTAGTAAGTGGACTAGAGGTGGTACAGATACGCAGTATTTT. Its protein product is CASSKWTRGGTDTQYF. This chain uses TRBV19 with TRBJ2-3; 7 nucleotides line up with TRBD2. Per germline, CDR1 LNHDA and CDR2 SQIVND (reference sequence). The CDR3 totals 16 residues. Trimming took 4 bases from V and 3 from J; bases not matched to a gene: 10.

The rearrangement uses TRBV7-3 and TRBJ2-1; 8 bases are a match to TRBD2. The CDR3 consists of 17 residues. Germline V gene lookup returns CDR1 SGHTA and CDR2 FQGTGA. J was trimmed by 7 bases and V by 2 bases; bases with no gene match: 13. CDR3 loop: CASSLGSSAGGWNEQFF. Here the CDR3 DNA reads TGTGCCAGCAGCTTAGGGTCCTCGGCGGGAGGTTGGAATGAGCAGTTCTTC. The full variable domain, in which reference TRBV7-3 and TRBJ2-1 provide the parts outside the CDR3, is GAGVSQTPSNKVTEKGKYVELRCDPISGHTALYWYRQSLGQGPEFLIYFQGTGAADDSGLPNDRFFAVRPEGSVSTLKIQRTERGDSAVYLCASSLGSSAGGWNEQFFGPGTRLTVL.

This sequence joins TRBV10-3 and TRBJ2-7; 8 bases agree with TRBD1. CDR3 size: 13 residues. V was pared by 4 bases and J by 3 bases, with 2 bases of the junction left unmatched. The germline V gene has CDR1 ENHRY and CDR2 SYGVKD. The CDR3 spells CAISGGQGYEQYF. CDR3 DNA sequence: TGTGCCATCAGTGGAGGACAGGGCTACGAGCAGTACTTC.

This chain joins TRBV11-2 and TRBJ2-1; 8 bases agree with TRBD2. The V gene end was trimmed by 4 bases and the J gene end by 6 bases; junction bases not matched to a gene: 5. The CDR3 length is 14 residues. Germline V CDR1 and CDR2: SGHAT, FQNNGV. The DNA for the CDR3 is TGTGCCAGCAGCTCTACAGCGGGAGTCAATGAGCAGTTCTTC. As protein: CASSSTAGVNEQFF.

The V gene is TRBV7-9, the J gene TRBJ2-7; 9 bases fit TRBD1. Looked up from germline, CDR1 is SEHNR and CDR2 is FQNEAQ (reference sequence). V gave up 5 bases and J gave up 6 bases; unmatched junction bases: 14. This CDR3 spans 16 amino acids. The CDR3 DNA follows: TGTGCCAGCAGCCCTGCGTTCTGGGACAGGGAATCCGAGCAGTACTTC. This encodes CASSPAFWDRESEQYF.

This clone was counted a few times. This rearrangement joins TRBV5-1 to TRBJ2-3, with 8 bases identical to TRBD2. CDR1 and CDR2 from the germline V gene are SGHRS and YFSETQ. J was trimmed by 3 bases and V by 2 bases; bases with no gene match: 2. The CDR3 contains 14 residues. The CDR3 protein is CASSFGLATDTQYF. For the CDR3, the DNA is TGCGCCAGCAGCTTCGGACTAGCAACAGATACGCAGTATTTT.

The chain recombines TRBV14 with TRBJ1-1; 9 nucleotides agree with TRBD1. V shed 5 bases and J 4 bases; nucleotides not matched to a gene: 8. The length of the CDR3 is 15 residues. CDR1 and CDR2 (germline): SGHDN, FVKESK. CDR3 residues: CASSTRTGVRTEAFF. CDR3 DNA sequence: TGTGCCAGCAGCACTCGGACAGGGGTACGCACTGAAGCTTTCTTT.

The chain uses TRBV16 and TRBJ2-5, with 8 bases lining up with TRBD1. V shed 4 bases and J 4 bases; nucleotides not matched to a gene: 17. Germline V gives CDR1 KGHSY, CDR2 FQNENV. CDR3 length: 18 amino acids. In DNA, the CDR3 is TGTGCCAGCAGCCCACTCGGCAGGGGGCGAAAATGGGGAGAGACCCAGTACTTC. Translation gives CASSPLGRGRKWGETQYF. The whole variable domain, remainder taken from reference TRBV16 and TRBJ2-5, is GEEVAQTPKHLVRGEGQKAKLYCAPIKGHSYVFWYQQVLKNEFKFLISFQNENVFDETGMPKERFSAKCLPNSPCSLEIQATKLEDSAVYFCASSPLGRGRKWGETQYFGPGTRLLVL.